The rows below give T cell receptor beta chains drawn from one sample of a study of blood T cells in healthy people across ages. TCRdb reprocessed the 5' RACE reads with MiXCR, giving one entry per CDR3 protein. This sample has 800,000 to 950,000 distinct CDR3 sequences, with about 29% found just once. This same sample was also taken into another study, of T cells of mothers and their children.

The sequencing sample was made of blood. All receptors derive from a woman in her thirties or forties in good health. The CDR3 runs from the conserved cysteine through the conserved F or W. Fields, in order: V gene, D gene, J gene, clone size, CDR3 protein, CDR3 DNA. A D gene is named only where the DNA matches it firmly. Size is stated for part of the rows, as once, few or many counts, or as a class when the clone is expanded.

>TRBV9|.|TRBJ2-1|.
CASSVDVGLYNEQFF
TGTGCCAGCAGCGTAGATGTAGGGCTCTACAATGAGCAGTTCTTC
>TRBV6-5|TRBD1|TRBJ1-1|few
CASSSWTGSEAFF
TGTGCCAGCAGTTCATGGACAGGGTCTGAAGCTTTCTTT
>TRBV24-1|.|TRBJ2-3|many
CATSDPEGSGTDTQYF
TGTGCCACCAGTGACCCGGAGGGGAGCGGCACAGATACGCAGTATTTT
>TRBV6-2/TRBV6-3|TRBD1|TRBJ1-5|few
CASSTQGAWQPQHF
TGTGCCAGCAGTACCCAGGGGGCTTGGCAGCCCCAGCATTTT
>TRBV6-6|.|TRBJ1-2|.
CASSSPGQATYGYTF
TGTGCCAGCAGTTCTCCGGGCCAGGCGACTTATGGCTACACCTTC
>TRBV7-2|TRBD1|TRBJ1-6|few
CASSSGTGVYSPLHF
TGTGCCAGCAGCTCCGGGACAGGGGTATATTCACCCCTCCACTTT
>TRBV20-1|TRBD1|TRBJ2-3|few
CSARLDRGPGDTQYF
TGCAGTGCTAGACTGGACAGGGGGCCTGGAGATACGCAGTATTTT
>TRBV12-3/TRBV12-4|.|TRBJ2-3|few
CASRERADAQYF
TGTGCCAGTAGGGAAAGGGCAGATGCGCAGTATTTT
>TRBV6-5|TRBD1|TRBJ2-7|.
CASSSGTGRFYEQYF
TGTGCCAGCAGTTCTGGGACAGGGCGATTTTACGAGCAGTACTTC
>TRBV7-3|.|TRBJ2-1|.
CASSFKLDGEQFF
TGTGCCAGCAGCTTTAAACTAGACGGTGAGCAGTTCTTC
>TRBV15|TRBD1|TRBJ2-6|.
CAIGSGTAVSGANVLTF
TGTGCCATCGGTTCCGGGACAGCTGTCTCTGGGGCCAACGTCCTGACTTTC
>TRBV5-1|TRBD2|TRBJ2-3|.
CASSLGSAGAPTDTQYF
TGCGCCAGCAGCTTGGGTTCAGCGGGGGCCCCCACAGATACGCAGTATTTT
>TRBV18|TRBD1|TRBJ2-5|.
CASSPPRDRGSETQYF
TGTGCCAGCTCACCACCCCGGGACAGGGGATCAGAGACCCAGTACTTC
>TRBV24-1|TRBD2|TRBJ2-2|.
CATSDSSGTNTGELFF
TGTGCCACCAGTGATTCCAGCGGGACGAACACCGGGGAGCTGTTTTTT
>TRBV7-2|.|TRBJ2-5|.
CASSRSISETQYF
TGTGCCAGCAGCCGTAGTATATCGGAGACCCAGTACTTC
>TRBV20-1|TRBD1|TRBJ1-2|.
CSAQSILGQGADGYTF
TGCAGTGCTCAATCCATATTGGGACAGGGGGCTGATGGCTACACCTTC
>TRBV5-1|TRBD2|TRBJ2-2|.
CASSPGTSAGELFF
TGCGCCAGCAGCCCAGGGACTAGCGCCGGGGAGCTGTTTTTT
>TRBV12-3/TRBV12-4|TRBD1|TRBJ1-5|.
CASRAGTGVAQPQHF
TGTGCCAGCAGAGCCGGGACAGGGGTCGCTCAGCCCCAGCATTTT
>TRBV6-4|.|TRBJ1-2|.
CASSDSGAPGYGYTF
TGTGCCAGCAGTGACTCCGGGGCTCCGGGCTATGGCTACACCTTC
>TRBV30|.|TRBJ1-2|few
CAWSGGRVYGYTF
TGTGCCTGGAGTGGGGGCAGGGTTTATGGCTACACCTTC
>TRBV4-1|TRBD2|TRBJ2-7|many
CASRALAGVSYEQYF
TGCGCCAGCAGGGCGCTAGCGGGGGTTTCCTACGAGCAGTACTTC
>TRBV5-1|.|TRBJ2-1|many
CASSLGAANEQFF
TGTGCCAGCAGCTTAGGGGCGGCCAATGAGCAGTTCTTC
>TRBV27|TRBD1|TRBJ2-1|many
CASSLSGQGARDEQFF
TGTGCCAGCAGTTTATCGGGACAGGGGGCGAGGGATGAGCAGTTCTTC
>TRBV20-1|TRBD1|TRBJ2-1|.
CSARKTGEWNEQFF
TGCAGTGCTAGAAAGACAGGGGAGTGGAATGAGCAGTTCTTC
>TRBV25-1|.|TRBJ1-1|.
CASTRRGLNTEAFF
TGTGCCAGCACCCGGCGCGGATTGAACACTGAAGCTTTCTTT
>TRBV6-2/TRBV6-3|.|TRBJ1-2|.
CASGHQGPNYGCTF
TGTGCCAGCGGCCATCAAGGGCCTAACTATGGCTGCACCTTC
>TRBV12-3/TRBV12-4|TRBD1|TRBJ2-1|.
CASSSRTGRDEQFF
TGTGCCAGCAGTTCCAGGACAGGGCGCGATGAGCAGTTCTTC
>TRBV4-1|TRBD1|TRBJ2-5|few
CASSQSGQVQETQYF
TGCGCCAGCAGCCAATCAGGACAGGTCCAAGAGACCCAGTACTTC
>TRBV20-1|.|TRBJ1-5|few
CSASHSPEQPQHF
TGCAGTGCCTCCCATAGTCCCGAGCAGCCCCAGCATTTT
>TRBV12-3/TRBV12-4|TRBD1|TRBJ2-3|.
CASSLRQGTDAQYF
TGTGCCAGCAGTTTAAGGCAGGGGACAGATGCGCAGTATTTT
>TRBV5-1|.|TRBJ1-1|.
CASSGLMNTEAFF
TGCGCCAGCAGCGGCCTGATGAACACTGAAGCTTTCTTT
>TRBV28|.|TRBJ2-6|.
CASSSTRAGANVLTF
TGTGCCAGCAGTTCTACGAGGGCTGGGGCCAACGTCCTGACTTTC
>TRBV15|.|TRBJ2-5|.
CATSLRGGQETQYF
TGTGCCACCAGCCTTAGGGGGGGCCAAGAGACCCAGTACTTC
>TRBV12-3/TRBV12-4|.|TRBJ1-4|few
CASSSPSGLMEKLFF
TGTGCCAGCAGTTCACCTTCGGGACTAATGGAAAAACTGTTTTTT
>TRBV12-3/TRBV12-4|TRBD2|TRBJ2-3|few
CASRIISGGSTDTQYF
TGTGCCAGCAGGATTATTAGCGGGGGAAGCACAGATACGCAGTATTTT
>TRBV7-2|TRBD1|TRBJ1-3|.
CASSPQTGTGDTIYF
TGTGCCAGCAGCCCCCAGACAGGGACTGGAGACACCATATATTTT
>TRBV4-3|TRBD1|TRBJ2-7|many
CASSQEWTGFIEQYF
TGCGCCAGCAGCCAAGAGTGGACAGGGTTCATCGAGCAGTACTTC
>TRBV5-1|TRBD1|TRBJ2-4|.
CASSLEGGPYGQYF
TGCGCCAGCAGCTTGGAAGGGGGCCCCTACGGGCAGTACTTC
>TRBV6-5|.|TRBJ2-7|.
CASSYPSRFGLEYF
TGTGCCAGCAGTTACCCGAGCAGGTTTGGATTAGAGTACTTC
>TRBV7-6|.|TRBJ2-5|.
CASSLSYGETQYF
TGTGCCAGCAGCTTAAGCTACGGCGAGACCCAGTACTTC
>TRBV28|.|TRBJ2-1|many
CASSLLDEQFF
TGTGCCAGCAGCTTGCTCGATGAGCAGTTCTTC
>TRBV2|.|TRBJ2-7|.
CASRGGGRSSYEQYF
TGTGCCAGCAGGGGGGGCGGCCGAAGCTCCTACGAGCAGTACTTC
>TRBV6-4|.|TRBJ2-6|.
CASSDGGGGTGANVLTF
TGTGCCAGCAGTGACGGTGGAGGGGGCACTGGGGCCAACGTCCTGACTTTC
>TRBV7-2|.|TRBJ1-4|few
CASSLSGWGEKLFF
TGTGCCAGCAGCCTGTCGGGGTGGGGTGAAAAACTGTTTTTT
>TRBV5-1|.|TRBJ2-6|few
CASSALQGGGANVLTF
TGCGCCAGCAGCGCTTTACAGGGTGGTGGGGCCAACGTCCTGACTTTC
>TRBV7-9|.|TRBJ2-7|many
CASSLWAAPGAEQYF
TGTGCCAGCAGCCTCTGGGCAGCCCCGGGCGCCGAGCAGTACTTC
>TRBV7-7|.|TRBJ1-2|few
CASSLELINYGYTF
TGTGCTAGCAGCTTAGAACTGATTAACTATGGCTACACCTTC
>TRBV20-1|TRBD1|TRBJ1-5|.
CSAQDRGRSNQPQHF
TGCAGTGCACAAGACAGGGGCCGAAGCAATCAGCCCCAGCATTTT
>TRBV20-1|.|TRBJ2-7|once
CSASGTGKSYEQYF
TGCAGTGCTAGTGGAACAGGGAAGTCCTACGAGCAGTACTTC
>TRBV20-1|.|TRBJ1-5|.
CSASGGNGGQPQHF
TGCAGTGCTAGTGGAGGGAACGGAGGTCAGCCCCAGCATTTT
>TRBV7-9|TRBD1|TRBJ1-1|.
CASSLGQGRGTEAFF
TGTGCCAGCAGCTTGGGACAGGGAAGGGGCACTGAAGCTTTCTTT
>TRBV5-1|.|TRBJ2-7|few
CASSLVVNPGPTYEQYF
TGCGCCAGCAGCTTGGTTGTAAACCCGGGGCCCACCTACGAGCAGTACTTC